This T cell receptor beta chain was captured by sequencing in a study of tumor-infiltrating lymphocytes in localized non-small cell lung cancer. The method was immunoSEQ multiplex PCR; TCRdb's version includes in-frame clones alone and lacks a portion of them. Of about 12,000 clones in the sample, roughly 80% were seen once. Study-level findings and limits: Tumors had more T cell infiltration than uninvolved lung, per TCRbeta sequencing and CD3 counts. Not all patients were TCR sequenced, owing to tissue quantity. No T-cell fraction difference was seen between IM1 and IM2 tumors.

V was pared by 1 base and J by 1 base, with 11 bases between. Germline V gene lookup returns CDR1 GTSNPN and CDR2 SVGIG (reference sequence). The CDR3 is made up of 14 amino acids. Remarks on this clone: What it binds is not known.

The receptor's source is a human donor with non-small cell lung cancer. V usage is TRBV30 and J usage is TRBJ2-7; possible D gene TRBD1, 6 bases. The sequenced sample consisted of uninvolved lung tissue not adjacent to the tumor. Here the CDR3 DNA reads TGTGCCTGGAGTGGGCCGACAGGTTCCTACGAGCAGTACTTC. This sequence encodes CAWSGPTGSYEQYF.